This T cell receptor beta chain is from a study of blood T cell repertoires in COVID-19. Study context: Samples taken during acute and convalescent COVID-19 were collected in the United States, Italy and Spain. T cells, B-cell-depleted T cells, or PBMCs provided the cDNA or gDNA that served as material.

Germline loops: CDR1 KGHDR, CDR2 SFDVKD. J lost 4 bases, V lost 4 bases, and 7 bases had no gene match. The CDR3 extends over 17 amino acids. Original data processing: Amplification with reference gene primers provided the estimates of nucleated cell counts. The assay was immunoSEQ multiplex PCR, and TCRdb's table has in-frame clones only and misses some. For V, J and clone size, that table is used; D and trimming come from the DNA. This sample has approximately 96,000 clones, with about 88% found just once. This chain joins TRBV24-1 and TRBJ2-1; 12 nucleotides agree with TRBD1. This sequence was found in a woman older than 75 with acute or convalescent COVID-19. The sequenced sample consisted of peripheral blood. The CDR3 here is CATSDSGTGGIYNEQFF. As DNA, the CDR3 is TGTGCCACCAGTGACTCGGGGACAGGGGGCATTTACAATGAGCAGTTCTTC.